The entry below gives a single TCR beta chain sequence along with its context. This clone's antigen is unknown. Per-nucleotide qualities are absent, and no much larger clonotype sits a single base away. This sample stems from a study of blood T cell repertoires in COVID-19 (TCRdb year 2020). Turning to the overall study: Samples from collaborators originated in the United States, Italy and Spain and spanned both the acute and convalescent phases of COVID-19. Samples came from the ongoing ImmuneRACE study (first 160 participants) plus 1,254 subjects from 6 global collaborators. The sample metadata nearly always contained a de-identified subject ID, COVID-19 status, age in years and sex. The material from the prospective study consisted of cDNA or gDNA derived from T cells, B-cell-depleted T cells, or PBMCs. Deeply sampled blood TCRbeta repertoires from subjects exposed to, actively infected with, or recovered from COVID-19 were included in the dataset. Where available, HLA class I and class II types were obtained from metadata supplied by the sample provider rather than from assay-based typing. The repertoires were released in a freely available public database meant as a resource for research on the immune response to SARS-CoV-2.

The CDR3 holds 15 amino acids from the cysteine to the phenylalanine. Left in the record is the CDR3 DNA by itself, 45 bases read in frame from the first base. The germline ends are 14 bases apart after V is trimmed by 6 bases and J by 2 bases. The germline V gene encodes CDR1 SGHDT and CDR2 YYEEEE. The immunoSEQ Assay, a bias-controlled multiplex PCR, was used to amplify TCRbeta CDR3 regions from genomic DNA. The original methods were these. Within the assay, amplification of reference gene primers was used to estimate how many nucleated cells each sample contained. To quantify the absolute abundance of each unique TCRbeta CDR3 rearrangement, sequence reads were collapsed and filtered. For each sample, productive Simpson clonality was calculated as the square root of Simpson's diversity index across productive rearrangements. Here the immuneACCESS table is served through TCRdb, limited to in-frame sequences with V and J called. Missing clones are a known gap in these copies; in checked studies unresolved V genes cover under half, and the rest lacks a known reason. D and trimming come from the DNA, and the V and J calls and clone size come from that table. The sample table shows roughly 400,000 clones, and about 88% are seen once. The ten largest account for 1.4% to 1.5% of the sample.

Participants in the prospective study were enrolled through a virtual design, were aged roughly 18 to 90 years, and lived in fewer than 30 United States geographic areas. Cohort assignment in the prospective study relied on participant-reported clinical history from a screening survey and a study questionnaire. Exposed participants had been in contact with someone with a PCR-confirmed or clinician-diagnosed COVID-19 case within 2 weeks of study entry. Each participant in the prospective study had whole blood, serum and a nasopharyngeal or oropharyngeal swab collected by mobile phlebotomists. Prospective study participants could optionally give additional blood draws and questionnaires over an approximately two-month period. Blood samples from the prospective study were shipped frozen or at room temperature prior to DNA extraction. Beyond this particular receptor, the publication reports: Clinical and demographic metadata were provided uncurated, with the amount varying by source and participant.

The chain uses TRBV5-6 and TRBJ2-2; TRBD2 is possibly the D segment (6 matching bases). The TCR comes from a woman aged 18-29 years who had been exposed to COVID-19. Sequencing was performed on PBMCs or T cells enriched from blood (not recorded which). The CDR3 reads as follows: CASTVISGNTGELFF. In nucleotide form, the sequence is TGTGCCAGCACCGTAATTAGCGGAAACACCGGGGAGCTGTTTTTT. This CDR3, with the reference TRBV5-6 and TRBJ2-2 proteins standing in past its ends, gives the full variable domain DAGVTQSPTHLIKTRGQQVTLRCSPKSGHDTVSWYQQALGQGPQFIFQYYEEEERQRGNFPDRFSGHQFPNYSSELNVNALLLGDSALYLCASTVISGNTGELFFGEGSRLTVL.